This T cell receptor beta chain is drawn from a study of T cells after yellow fever vaccination. Study conclusions and caveats: Researchers report a weaker secondary response that nonetheless peaked faster, day 5 versus 15.

V was clipped by 7 bases and J by 5 bases; unmatched bases: 16. Germline CDR1 MNHNY, CDR2 SVGAGI (reference sequence). There are 16 residues in the CDR3. TCRdb processed the 5' RACE reads anew with MiXCR; each CDR3 protein has one entry. The table has 250,000 or so distinct CDR3 sequences, roughly 4% seen once. In its sample, this clonotype was seen a few times. Its cognate antigen is unknown. The source material was PBMCs, sampled 15 days after the yellow fever booster vaccination. V is TRBV6-6 and J is TRBJ2-5; 7 bases agree with TRBD1. The sequence was collected from a man aged 18 to 30 who received the YFV17D yellow fever vaccine. The DNA of the CDR3 is TGTGCCAGCACCTCAACCCGGACAGGTGTCCAGGAGACCCAGTACTTC. This codes for CASTSTRTGVQETQYF.